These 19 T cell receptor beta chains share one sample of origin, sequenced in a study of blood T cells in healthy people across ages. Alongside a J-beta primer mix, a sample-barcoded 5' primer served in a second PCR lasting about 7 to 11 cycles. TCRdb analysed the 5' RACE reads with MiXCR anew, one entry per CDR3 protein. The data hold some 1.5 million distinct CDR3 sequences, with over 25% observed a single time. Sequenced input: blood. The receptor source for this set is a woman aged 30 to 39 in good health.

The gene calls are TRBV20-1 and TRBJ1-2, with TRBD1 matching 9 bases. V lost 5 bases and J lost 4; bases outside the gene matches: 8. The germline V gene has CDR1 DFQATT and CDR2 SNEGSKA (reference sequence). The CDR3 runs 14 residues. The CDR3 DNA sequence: TGCAGTGCTGAGGATACGACAGGGGGCTATGGCTACACCTTC. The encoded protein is CSAEDTTGGYGYTF.

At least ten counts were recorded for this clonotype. The CDR3 sequence: CASSRDSRIDEQFF. In nucleotides, the CDR3 is TGCGCCAGCAGCCGGGACAGTCGAATCGATGAGCAGTTCTTC. The J gene is TRBJ2-1, the V gene TRBV5-1; 7 positions agree with TRBD1. This CDR3 has 14 residues. Germline CDR1 is SGHRS and CDR2 is YFSETQ. With 4 bases clipped from V and 8 bases from J, the junction kept 9 bases outside the gene matches.

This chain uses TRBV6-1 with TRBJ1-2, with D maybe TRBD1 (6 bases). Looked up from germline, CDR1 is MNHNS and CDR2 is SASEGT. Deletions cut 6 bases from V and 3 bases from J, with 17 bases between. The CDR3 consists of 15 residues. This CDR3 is CASRYRDPGDYGYTF. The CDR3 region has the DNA TGTGCCAGCAGGTACAGGGATCCCGGGGACTATGGCTACACCTTC.

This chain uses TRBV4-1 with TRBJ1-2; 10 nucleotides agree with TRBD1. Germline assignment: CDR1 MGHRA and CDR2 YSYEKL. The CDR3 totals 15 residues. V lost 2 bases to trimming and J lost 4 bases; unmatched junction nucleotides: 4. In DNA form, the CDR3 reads TGCGCCAGCAGCCAACCGACAGGGGGCGGCTATGGCTACACCTTC. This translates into CASSQPTGGGYGYTF.

The CDR3 coding sequence is TGCGCCAGCAGCCAAGTATCACGCCACACGGGGATGGACACTGAAGCTTTCTTT. Translating it yields CASSQVSRHTGMDTEAFF. The V gene is TRBV4-1, the J gene TRBJ1-1, with D hard to call. Germline CDR1 is MGHRA and CDR2 is YSYEKL. Trimming stripped 1 base from V and 3 bases from J, with 21 bases between. CDR3 length: 18 amino acids.

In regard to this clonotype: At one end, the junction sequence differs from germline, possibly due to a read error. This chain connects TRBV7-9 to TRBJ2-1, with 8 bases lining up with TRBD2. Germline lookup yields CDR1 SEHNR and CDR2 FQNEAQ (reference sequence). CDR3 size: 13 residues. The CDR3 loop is CDSNTLAVNEQFF. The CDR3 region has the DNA TGTGACAGCAACACACTAGCGGTCAATGAGCAGTTCTTC.

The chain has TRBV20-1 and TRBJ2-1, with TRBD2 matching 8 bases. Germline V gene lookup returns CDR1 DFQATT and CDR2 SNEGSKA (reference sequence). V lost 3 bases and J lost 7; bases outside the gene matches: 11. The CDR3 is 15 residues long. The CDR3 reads CSASPFSGVGNEQFF. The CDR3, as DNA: TGCAGTGCTAGCCCATTTAGCGGGGTTGGGAATGAGCAGTTCTTC.

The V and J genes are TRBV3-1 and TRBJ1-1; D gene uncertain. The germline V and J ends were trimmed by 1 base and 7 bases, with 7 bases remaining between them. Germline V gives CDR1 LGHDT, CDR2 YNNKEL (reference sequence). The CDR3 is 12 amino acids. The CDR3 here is CASSQAGVEAFF. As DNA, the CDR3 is TGTGCCAGCAGCCAAGCGGGAGTTGAAGCTTTCTTT.

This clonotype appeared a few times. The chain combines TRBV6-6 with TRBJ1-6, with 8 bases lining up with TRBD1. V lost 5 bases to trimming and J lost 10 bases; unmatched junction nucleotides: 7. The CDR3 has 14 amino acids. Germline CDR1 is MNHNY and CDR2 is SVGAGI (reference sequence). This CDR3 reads CASSRQGSSSPLHF. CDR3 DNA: TGTGCCAGCAGTCGACAGGGGTCCAGCTCACCCCTCCACTTT.

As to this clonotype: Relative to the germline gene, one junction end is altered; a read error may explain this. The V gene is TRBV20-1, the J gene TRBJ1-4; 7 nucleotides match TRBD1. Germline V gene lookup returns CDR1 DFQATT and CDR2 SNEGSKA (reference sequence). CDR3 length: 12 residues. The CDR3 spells CSAKGAGERLFF. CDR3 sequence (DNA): TGCAGTGCTAAGGGGGCAGGGGAAAGACTGTTTTTT.

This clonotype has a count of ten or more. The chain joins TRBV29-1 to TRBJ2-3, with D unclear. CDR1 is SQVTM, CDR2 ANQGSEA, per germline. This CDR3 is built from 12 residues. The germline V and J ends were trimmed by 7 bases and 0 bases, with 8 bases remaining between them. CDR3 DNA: TGCAGCGCCGCCCCTAGCACAGATACGCAGTATTTT. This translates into CSAAPSTDTQYF.

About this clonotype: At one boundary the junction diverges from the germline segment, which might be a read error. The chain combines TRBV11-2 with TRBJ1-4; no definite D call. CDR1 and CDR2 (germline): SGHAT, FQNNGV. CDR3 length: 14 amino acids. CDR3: CTSSLDHIGRKLFF. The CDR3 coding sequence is TGTACCAGCAGCTTAGATCATATAGGGAGAAAACTGTTTTTT.

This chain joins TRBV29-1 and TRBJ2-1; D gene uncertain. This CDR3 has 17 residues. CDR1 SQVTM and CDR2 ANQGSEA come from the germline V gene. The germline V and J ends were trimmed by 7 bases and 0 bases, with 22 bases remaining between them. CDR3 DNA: TGCAGCGGGCCCCTCCTGGTCGAGTTGAGCTCCTACAATGAGCAGTTCTTC. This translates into CSGPLLVELSSYNEQFF.

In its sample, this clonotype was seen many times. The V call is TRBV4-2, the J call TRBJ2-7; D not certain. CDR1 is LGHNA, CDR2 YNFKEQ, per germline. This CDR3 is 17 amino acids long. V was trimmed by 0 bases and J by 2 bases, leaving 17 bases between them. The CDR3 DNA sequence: TGTGCCAGCAGCCAAGAAGGCTCCGCCACCTTTACCTACGAGCAGTACTTC. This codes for CASSQEGSATFTYEQYF.

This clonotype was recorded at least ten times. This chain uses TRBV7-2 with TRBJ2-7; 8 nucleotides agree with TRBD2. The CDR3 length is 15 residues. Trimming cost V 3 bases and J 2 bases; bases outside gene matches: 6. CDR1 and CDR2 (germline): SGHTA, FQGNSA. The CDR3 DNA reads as TGTGCCAGCAGCTTTGGACTAGCTATTACCTACGAGCAGTACTTC. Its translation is CASSFGLAITYEQYF. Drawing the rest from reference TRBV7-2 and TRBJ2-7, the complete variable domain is GAGVSQSPSNKVTEKGKDVELRCDPISGHTALYWYRQSLGQGLEFLIYFQGNSAPDKSGLPSDRFSAERTGGSVSTLTIQRTQQEDSAVYLCASSFGLAITYEQYFGPGTRLTVT.

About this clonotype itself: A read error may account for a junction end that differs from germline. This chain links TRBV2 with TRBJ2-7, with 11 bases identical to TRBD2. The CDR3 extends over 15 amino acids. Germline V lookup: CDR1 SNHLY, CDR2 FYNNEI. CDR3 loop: CANSGVGLAGDEQYF. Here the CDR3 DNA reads TGTGCCAACAGTGGAGTCGGACTAGCGGGTGACGAGCAGTACTTC.

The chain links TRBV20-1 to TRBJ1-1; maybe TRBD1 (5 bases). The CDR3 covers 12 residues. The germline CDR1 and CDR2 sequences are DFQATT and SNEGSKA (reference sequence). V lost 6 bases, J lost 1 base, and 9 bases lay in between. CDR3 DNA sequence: TGCAGTGCACAGACAGAGAACACTGAAGCTTTCTTT. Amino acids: CSAQTENTEAFF.

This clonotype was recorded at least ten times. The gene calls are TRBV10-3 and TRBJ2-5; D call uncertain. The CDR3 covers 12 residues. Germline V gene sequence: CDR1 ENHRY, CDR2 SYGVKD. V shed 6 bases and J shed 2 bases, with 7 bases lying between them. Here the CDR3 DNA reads TGTGCCATCAGACAGAAGCAAGAGACCCAGTACTTC. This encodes CAIRQKQETQYF.

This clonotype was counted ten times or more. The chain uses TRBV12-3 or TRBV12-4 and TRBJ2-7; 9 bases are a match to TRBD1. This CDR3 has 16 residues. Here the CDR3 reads CGEGQGRGTSSYEQYF. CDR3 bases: TGTGGCGAGGGACAGGGTCGCGGGACGAGCTCCTACGAGCAGTACTTC.